A selection of T cell receptor beta chains follows, all from one sample in a study of regulatory T cells in long-lasting Graves disease. TCRdb reprocessed the multiplex PCR reads via MiXCR and lists one record per CDR3 protein. The sample lists 320,000 or so distinct CDR3 sequences; about a sixth were seen once. This sample comprised peripheral blood mononuclear cells (PBMCs), obtained at new diagnosis, from a patient treated with antithyroid drugs. These TCRs come from a female donor with Graves disease. Each CDR3 is given with its conserved first and last residue. Fields, in order: D gene, clone size, J gene, V gene, CDR3 DNA, CDR3 protein. D genes are given only for firm matches. Clone size is given for some rows only: seen once, a few or many times, or a class if the clone is expanded.

. . TRBJ1-6 TRBV5-1 TGCGCCAGCAGGGGCGGAGACGGTTGGAATTCACCCCTCCACTTT CASRGGDGWNSPLHF
TRBD2 many TRBJ2-3 TRBV12-3/TRBV12-4 TGTGCCAGCAGTTTACGGGGTGGCGGGGGACCGGCGGGGTATTTT CASSLRGGGGPAGYF
. few TRBJ2-5 TRBV15 TGTGCCACCAGCAGAGATGCAGGCTTAGGGTACTTC CATSRDAGLGYF
. few TRBJ2-6 TRBV19 TGTGCCAGTAGCCGCAGGGTTACCGGGGCCAACGTCCTGACTTTC CASSRRVTGANVLTF
. many TRBJ1-2 TRBV12-3/TRBV12-4 TGTGCCAGCAGTGCACACCGGGACCTCGGACATGGCTACACCTTC CASSAHRDLGHGYTF
. few TRBJ2-3 TRBV4-1 TGCGCCAGCAGCCAACTCCCGGGCACAGATACGCAGTATTTT CASSQLPGTDTQYF
TRBD2 many TRBJ2-2 TRBV11-2 TGTGCCAGCAGCTTACTAGCGGGTGGGAACACCGGGGAGCTGTTTTTT CASSLLAGGNTGELFF
. few TRBJ1-2 TRBV20-1 TGCAGTGCTAGAGACTTTTACAGGGACCGTGGCTACACCTTC CSARDFYRDRGYTF
. . TRBJ1-2 TRBV2 TGTGCCGGGGATGGGGGTTCGGGCTACACCTTC CAGDGGSGYTF
TRBD1 many TRBJ2-7 TRBV10-3 TGTGCCATCAGTGCCACAGGGGTGGGTCCCTACGAGCAGTACTTC CAISATGVGPYEQYF
. many TRBJ1-4 TRBV12-3/TRBV12-4 TGTGCCAGCAGTTACCTTGCAACTAATGAAAAACTGTTTTTT CASSYLATNEKLFF
. many TRBJ2-7 TRBV5-6 TGTGCCAGCACCTCGCCAGGGCACTACGAGCAGTACTTC CASTSPGHYEQYF
. . TRBJ1-5 TRBV27 TGTGCCAGCAGTCCAATAAGGGGTAGTGGCAATCAGCCCCAGCATTTT CASSPIRGSGNQPQHF
. . TRBJ1-1 TRBV2 TGTGCCAGCACATATGGATCTCTGAACACTGAAGCTTTCTTT CASTYGSLNTEAFF
. many TRBJ2-7 TRBV10-3 TGTGCCCTTTCCCCCGGGGACAAGAGCTCCTACGAGCAGTACTTC CALSPGDKSSYEQYF
TRBD1 many TRBJ1-1 TRBV30 TGTGCCTGGAGTGCATTCACACAGGGGGACTTT CAWSAFTQGDF
. . TRBJ1-2 TRBV2 TGTGCCGGTCAGCGCCCCGTCGACTATGGCTACACCTTC CAGQRPVDYGYTF
. many TRBJ1-4 TRBV7-3 TGTGCCAGCAGCCCCCTGAGTGGTGAAAAACTGTTTTTT CASSPLSGEKLFF
. . TRBJ1-4 TRBV20-1 TGCAGTGCTAGAGACCCCCACGAAACTGACGGTGCCTGGAATGAAAAACTGTTTTTT CSARDPHETDGAWNEKLFF
. few TRBJ2-2 TRBV5-1 TGCGCCAGCAGCCTGACAGCGAACACCGGGGAGCTGTTTTTT CASSLTANTGELFF
. many TRBJ2-7 TRBV6-2/TRBV6-3 TGTGCCAGCAGTTACGGAACAGGGAGGGACGAGCAGTACTTC CASSYGTGRDEQYF
TRBD2 . TRBJ2-2 TRBV24-1 TGTGCCACCAGTGGCCGGCTAGCGGGAGTAACCGGGGAGCTGTTTTTT CATSGRLAGVTGELFF
. many TRBJ2-3 TRBV2 TGTGCCAGCAGTGGGACTCCGGATACGCAGTATTTT CASSGTPDTQYF
. many TRBJ1-6 TRBV12-3/TRBV12-4 TGTGCCAGCAGCCCGGGACCGAATAATTCACCCCTCCACTTT CASSPGPNNSPLHF
TRBD2 many TRBJ2-7 TRBV6-1 TGTGCCAGCACAGCCCGGGGGGTCTCCTACGAGCAGTACTTC CASTARGVSYEQYF